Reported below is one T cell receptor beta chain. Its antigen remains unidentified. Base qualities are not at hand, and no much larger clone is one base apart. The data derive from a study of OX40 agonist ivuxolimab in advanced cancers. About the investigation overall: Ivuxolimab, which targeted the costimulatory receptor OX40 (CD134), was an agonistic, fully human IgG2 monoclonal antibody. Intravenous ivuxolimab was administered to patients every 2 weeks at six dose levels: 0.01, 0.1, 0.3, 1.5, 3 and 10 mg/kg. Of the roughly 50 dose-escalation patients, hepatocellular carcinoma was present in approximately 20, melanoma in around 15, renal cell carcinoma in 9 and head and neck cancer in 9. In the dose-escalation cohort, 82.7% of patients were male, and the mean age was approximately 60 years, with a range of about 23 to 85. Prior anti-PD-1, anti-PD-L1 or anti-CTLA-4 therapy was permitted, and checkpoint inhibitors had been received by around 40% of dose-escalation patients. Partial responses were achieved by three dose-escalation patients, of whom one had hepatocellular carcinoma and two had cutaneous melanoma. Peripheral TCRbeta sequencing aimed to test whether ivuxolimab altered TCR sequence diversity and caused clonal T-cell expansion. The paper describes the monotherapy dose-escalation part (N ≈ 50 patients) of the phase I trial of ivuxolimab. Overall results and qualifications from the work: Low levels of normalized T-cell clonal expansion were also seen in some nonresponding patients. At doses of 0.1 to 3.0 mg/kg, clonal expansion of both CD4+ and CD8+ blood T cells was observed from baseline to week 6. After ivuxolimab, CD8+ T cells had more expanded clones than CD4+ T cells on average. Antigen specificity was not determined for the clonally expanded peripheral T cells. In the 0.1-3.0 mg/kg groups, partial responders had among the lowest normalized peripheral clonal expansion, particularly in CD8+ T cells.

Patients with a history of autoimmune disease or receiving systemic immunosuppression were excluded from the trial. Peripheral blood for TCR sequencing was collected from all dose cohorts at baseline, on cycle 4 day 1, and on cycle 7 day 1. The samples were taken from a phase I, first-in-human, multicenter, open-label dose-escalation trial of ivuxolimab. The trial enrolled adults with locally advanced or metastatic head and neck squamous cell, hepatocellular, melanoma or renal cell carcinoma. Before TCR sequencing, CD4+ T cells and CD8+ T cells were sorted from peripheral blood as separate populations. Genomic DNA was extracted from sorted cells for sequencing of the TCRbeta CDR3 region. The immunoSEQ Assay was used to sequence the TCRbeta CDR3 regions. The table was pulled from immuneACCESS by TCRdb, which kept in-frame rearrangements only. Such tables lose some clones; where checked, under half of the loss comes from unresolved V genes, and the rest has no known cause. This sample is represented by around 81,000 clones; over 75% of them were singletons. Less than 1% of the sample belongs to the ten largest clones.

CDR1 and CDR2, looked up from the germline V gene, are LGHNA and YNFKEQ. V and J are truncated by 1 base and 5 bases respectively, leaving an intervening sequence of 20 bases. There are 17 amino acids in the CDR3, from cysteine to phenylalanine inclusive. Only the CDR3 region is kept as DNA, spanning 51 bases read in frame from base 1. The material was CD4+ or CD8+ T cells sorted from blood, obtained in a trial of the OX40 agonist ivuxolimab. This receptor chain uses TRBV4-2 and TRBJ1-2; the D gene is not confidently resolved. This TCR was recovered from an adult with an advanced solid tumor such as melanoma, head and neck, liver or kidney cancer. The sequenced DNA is TGTGCCAGCAGCCAAGCGATTGGGAGAGGTGTATCTTATGGCTACACCTTC. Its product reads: CASSQAIGRGVSYGYTF.